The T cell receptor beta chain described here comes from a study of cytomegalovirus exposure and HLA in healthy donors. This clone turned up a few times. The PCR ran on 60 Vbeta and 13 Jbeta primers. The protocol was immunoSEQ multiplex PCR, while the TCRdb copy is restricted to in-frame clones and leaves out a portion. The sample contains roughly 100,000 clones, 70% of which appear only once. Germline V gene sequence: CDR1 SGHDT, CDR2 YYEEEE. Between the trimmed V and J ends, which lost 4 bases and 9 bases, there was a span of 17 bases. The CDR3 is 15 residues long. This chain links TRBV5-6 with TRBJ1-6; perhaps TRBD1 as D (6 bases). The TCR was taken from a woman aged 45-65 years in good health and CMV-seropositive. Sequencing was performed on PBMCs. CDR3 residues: CASSVQGPGGSPLHF. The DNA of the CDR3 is TGTGCCAGCAGCGTACAGGGACCGGGGGGTTCACCCCTCCACTTT.